This T cell receptor beta chain was observed in a study of T cell repertoires in cytomegalovirus infection (dated by TCRdb to between 2018 and 2020). Concerning the study at large: Donor HLA type was relevant to the analysis, because carriage of CMV infection together with the matching HLA type was indicated by public TCR beta signatures.

Beyond this particular receptor, the publication reports: Cumulative frequency of public TCR beta family members discriminated carriers of CMV infection plus the relevant HLA type in this cohort and an independent 352-donor cohort. The ex vivo response was dominated by HLA-C-restricted CMV-specific TCR beta clonotypes, and the single most frequent clonotype in two of eight donors was supplied by these HLA-C-restricted clonotypes.

This clonotype came up many times. The antigen it binds to is not known. It has no much larger one-base neighbor in the sample; base qualities were not kept. Sequencing took place on an Illumina HiSeq 1500. The public sequencing data were trimmed at Q25 with fastp and processed into clonotypes with MiXCR by TCRdb, which kept only in-frame beta chains. All rows with the same CDR3 protein become a single entry with the most common DNA and genes. The sample table lists about 400,000 distinct CDR3 sequences, about a sixth of them with a count of one. The biggest ten clones account for less than 9.5% of the sample. The CDR3 sequence holds 15 residues, the cysteine and phenylalanine included. The DNA shown is the 45-base CDR3, in frame from base 1. V gives up 2 bases and J gives up 7 bases, and the segment between their germline ends measures 15 bases. From a lookup of the germline V gene, CDR1 and CDR2 are SGHDN and FVKESK.

Sequences were obtained from PBMCs. Rearrangement joined TRBV14 to TRBJ2-1; too little of a D gene remains to name it. This TCR was recovered from a human donor in good health (CMV status not recorded). Some clones in this sample may be carry-over from other donors' samples. The sequenced DNA: TGTGCCAGCAGCCAAATTGGCATAACCGGGAATGAGCAGTTCTTC. Its amino acids are CASSQIGITGNEQFF.